The 24 T cell receptor beta chains listed next were all sequenced from one sample in a study of blood T cell repertoires in COVID-19. Clones were read by immunoSEQ multiplex PCR, and TCRdb kept only the in-frame ones, dropping some. Found here are 65,000 to 70,000 clones, roughly three quarters of them singletons; the top ten hold approximately 6.8%. Specimen: peripheral blood. These receptor sequences come from a woman aged 55-69 years with acute or convalescent COVID-19.

This clone is a singleton in its sample. The rearrangement joins TRBV5-1 to TRBJ2-1; weak D call: TRBD2 (6 bases). Germline CDR1 and CDR2: SGHRS and YFSETQ. V was shortened by 4 bases and J by 5 bases, with 19 bases between the two germline ends. The CDR3 is 16 amino acids. CDR3 region: CASSGTPIGTHNEQFF. In nucleotides, the CDR3 is TGCGCCAGCAGCGGAACACCGATAGGGACTCACAATGAGCAGTTCTTC. The full variable domain, rest sourced from reference TRBV5-1 and TRBJ2-1, is KAGVTQTPRYLIKTRGQQVTLSCSPISGHRSVSWYQQTPGQGLQFLFEYFSETQRNKGNFPGRFSGRQFSNSRSEMNVSTLELGDSALYLCASSGTPIGTHNEQFFGPGTRLTVL.

CDR3 sequence: CAISGTGDTEAFF. The CDR3, as DNA: TGTGCCATCAGCGGGACAGGGGACACTGAAGCTTTCTTT. V is TRBV10-3 and J is TRBJ1-1, with 10 bases fitting TRBD1. The trim removed 6 bases at V and 3 bases at J, leaving 1 base unmatched. In germline, CDR1 is ENHRY, CDR2 SYGVKD. The CDR3 is 13 residues long.

This chain connects TRBV19 to TRBJ2-3; D remains unclear. Germline V gene data show CDR1 as LNHDA and CDR2 as SQIVND (reference sequence). The CDR3 runs 15 residues. V lost 1 base, J lost 4 bases, and 12 bases lay in between. CDR3 DNA sequence: TGTGCCAGTAGTATAGGGGCTGGCAGTCCAGATACGCAGTATTTT. Translating it yields CASSIGAGSPDTQYF.

This sequence joins TRBV12-3 or TRBV12-4 and TRBJ2-1; unclear D gene. The CDR3 extends over 11 amino acids. Trimming shortened V by 2 bases and J by 13 bases, and 9 bases separated the two germline ends. The CDR3 reads CASSLFPVQFF. CDR3 coding DNA: TGTGCCAGCAGTTTATTCCCAGTACAGTTCTTC.

This clone was counted a few times. V usage is TRBV28 and J usage is TRBJ1-2, with D tentatively TRBD1 (5 bases). Trimming shortened V by 3 bases and J by 4 bases, and 21 bases separated the two germline ends. CDR3 length: 17 residues. In germline, CDR1 is MDHEN, CDR2 SYDVKM. The CDR3 spells CASSLGVGGVGSYGYTF. The CDR3 DNA sequence: TGTGCCAGCAGTTTGGGTGTTGGGGGGGTCGGTAGCTATGGCTACACCTTC.

This chain links TRBV7-8 with TRBJ2-5; D is perhaps TRBD2 (5 bases). This CDR3 comprises 14 residues. Trimming cost V 5 bases and J 2 bases, with 12 bases left between them. The germline V gene encodes CDR1 SGHVS and CDR2 FQNEAQ. The CDR3 protein is CASSVGLLQETQYF. The DNA of the CDR3 is TGTGCCAGCAGCGTAGGACTTTTACAAGAGACCCAGTACTTC. Filled out from reference TRBV7-8 and TRBJ2-5, the complete variable domain reads GAGVSQSPRYKVAKRGQDVALRCDPISGHVSLFWYQQALGQGPEFLTYFQNEAQLDKSGLPSDRFFAERPEGSVSTLKIQRTQQEDSAVYLCASSVGLLQETQYFGPGTRLLVL.

The rearrangement links TRBV9 to TRBJ2-5; 10 bases match TRBD1. Germline V lookup: CDR1 SGDLS, CDR2 YYNGEE. V trimming: 3 bases; J trimming: 4 bases; junction bases outside the gene matches: 9. The CDR3 runs 16 residues. CDR3 region: CASSAGGTGVPETQYF. DNA of the CDR3: TGTGCCAGCAGCGCAGGGGGGACAGGGGTCCCAGAGACCCAGTACTTC.

The chain carries TRBV2 and TRBJ2-7, with TRBD1 identical over 7 bases. The ends lost 6 bases at V and 3 bases at J; junction bases unmatched: 2. Germline V CDR1 and CDR2: SNHLY, FYNNEI. The CDR3 runs 12 residues. DNA of the CDR3: TGTGCCAGCAGGGACAGGTTCTACGAGCAGTACTTC. Translation gives CASRDRFYEQYF.

The CDR3 region has the DNA TGTGCCAGCAGCGGGGGACAGGGGAACATCCAAGAGACCCAGTACTTC. Translating gives CASSGGQGNIQETQYF. The gene calls are TRBV13 and TRBJ2-5, with TRBD1 identical over 10 bases. In germline, CDR1 is PRHDT, CDR2 FYEKMQ (reference sequence). There are 16 residues in the CDR3. Unmatched junction bases numbered 7, after V lost 5 bases and J lost 1 base.

The chain recombines TRBV11-2 with TRBJ2-7; TRBD2 matches at 12 bases. The ends lost 5 bases at V and 2 bases at J; junction bases unmatched: 13. Germline-derived CDR1 and CDR2 are SGHAT and FQNNGV. CDR3 length: 18 amino acids. The CDR3 is CASSHLNRLAGETYEQYF. The CDR3 region has the DNA TGTGCCAGCAGCCACCTTAATCGACTAGCGGGGGAAACCTACGAGCAGTACTTC.

The chain links TRBV30 to TRBJ1-1; tentatively, D is TRBD1 (5 bases). Germline CDR1 reads GTSNPN; CDR2 reads SVGIG (reference sequence). The CDR3 spans 12 residues. Trimming shortened V by 2 bases and J by 1 base, and 5 bases separated the two germline ends. The CDR3 is CAWSQGNTEAFF. The CDR3 coding sequence is TGTGCCTGGAGTCAGGGGAACACTGAAGCTTTCTTT.

Only one count was recorded for this clone. The J gene is TRBJ2-7, the V gene TRBV27, with D possibly being TRBD1 (6 bases). Trimming pared 7 bases from V and 0 bases from J, leaving 19 bases between. CDR3 length equals 16 residues. Germline-derived CDR1 and CDR2 are MNHEY and SMNVEV (reference sequence). The CDR3 nucleotides read TGTGCCAGCACCATGGGGGCAGGGTCTGGCTCCTACGAGCAGTACTTC. Its translation: CASTMGAGSGSYEQYF.

The chain employs TRBV5-4 and TRBJ2-3, with TRBD2 as a possible D gene (6 bases). CDR1 is SGHNT and CDR2 is YYREEE in the germline V gene (reference sequence). The CDR3 spans 16 residues. Trimming left V 0 bases short and J 0 bases short, with 11 bases between. CDR3 DNA sequence: TGTGCCAGCAGCTTGGCTCGACGGGGGAGCACAGATACGCAGTATTTT. Translated, it gives CASSLARRGSTDTQYF.

The V call is TRBV5-1, the J call TRBJ2-7, with 11 bases that match TRBD1. The CDR3 covers 14 residues. Germline V gives CDR1 SGHRS, CDR2 YFSETQ. V shed 7 bases and J 5 bases; nucleotides not matched to a gene: 8. CDR3 protein: CASQDVGQGDEQYF. DNA of the CDR3: TGCGCCAGCCAGGACGTGGGACAGGGGGACGAGCAGTACTTC.

This chain links TRBV7-9 with TRBJ1-1; no definite D call. Germline V gene sequence: CDR1 SEHNR, CDR2 FQNEAQ (reference sequence). V was shortened by 2 bases and J by 5 bases, with 6 bases between the two germline ends. The CDR3 spans 12 residues. CDR3 in DNA: TGTGCCAGCAGCTTATCTCAGACTGAAGCTTTCTTT. Translated, it gives CASSLSQTEAFF.

V and J are TRBV6-2 or TRBV6-3 and TRBJ2-7; no clear D gene. This CDR3 has 16 amino acids. From germline, CDR1 is MNHEY and CDR2 SVGEGT. Trimming left V 5 bases short and J 9 bases short, with 26 bases between. The CDR3 DNA reads TGTGCCAGCAGTACCCTCTCTGCGAGGCCCAGTATGAGGCAGTACTTC. Encoded protein: CASSTLSARPSMRQYF.

The chain couples TRBV6-6 to TRBJ1-1; D ambiguous. The germline V gene has CDR1 MNHNY and CDR2 SVGAGI (reference sequence). V was trimmed by 8 bases and J by 3 bases, leaving 10 bases between them. This CDR3 contains 12 residues. The CDR3 reads CASRELYTEAFF. The DNA of the CDR3 is TGTGCCAGCCGAGAACTTTACACTGAAGCTTTCTTT.

J is TRBJ1-1 and V is TRBV5-8; 7 nucleotides line up with TRBD1. CDR1 and CDR2 from the germline V gene are SGHTS and YDEGEE. V trimming: 0 bases; J trimming: 1 base; junction bases outside the gene matches: 6. The CDR3 is 16 residues long. CDR3 protein: CASSLVSQGRNTEAFF. CDR3 in DNA: TGTGCCAGCAGCTTGGTGTCACAGGGGCGGAACACTGAAGCTTTCTTT.

V and J are TRBV7-3 and TRBJ2-1; TRBD2 agrees at 13 bases. From germline, CDR1 is SGHTA and CDR2 FQGTGA. This CDR3 comprises 16 residues. J was trimmed by 6 bases and V by 2 bases; bases with no gene match: 4. CDR3 residues: CASSLYGLAGANEQFF. The CDR3 nucleotides are TGTGCCAGCAGCTTATACGGACTAGCGGGGGCCAATGAGCAGTTCTTC.

J is TRBJ1-4 and V is TRBV7-8; D gene unclear. Trimming pared 1 base from V and 0 bases from J, leaving 12 bases between. Per the germline V gene, CDR1 is SGHVS and CDR2 is FQNEAQ. The CDR3 contains 17 residues. CDR3 protein: CASSLGRGFATNEKLFF. The CDR3 DNA is TGTGCCAGCAGCTTAGGCAGAGGGTTTGCAACTAATGAAAAACTGTTTTTT.

This chain links TRBV24-1 with TRBJ2-5; 8 bases are shared with TRBD2. The CDR3 has 12 amino acids. Per germline, CDR1 KGHDR and CDR2 SFDVKD. Unmatched junction bases numbered 1, after V lost 6 bases and J lost 5 bases. The CDR3 here is CATSSGGETQYF. In nucleotides, the CDR3 is TGTGCCACCAGTAGCGGGGGCGAGACCCAGTACTTC.

This chain links TRBV25-1 with TRBJ2-7; 7 nucleotides match TRBD2. Trimming cost V 1 base and J 6 bases; bases outside gene matches: 12. CDR1 MGHDK and CDR2 SYGVNS come from the germline V gene. This CDR3 spans 16 amino acids. The CDR3 spells CASSELGRGPQPEQYF. CDR3 bases: TGTGCCAGCAGTGAATTGGGGAGGGGACCTCAACCCGAGCAGTACTTC.

This clone was observed once. This chain links TRBV19 with TRBJ2-1, with TRBD2 matching 9 bases. The junction had 9 bases not matched to a gene; V was cut back by 7 bases and J by 5 bases. Germline-derived CDR1 and CDR2 are LNHDA and SQIVND (reference sequence). The CDR3 extends over 15 amino acids. CDR3 protein: CASTRWAGGDNEQFF. The CDR3 DNA is TGTGCCAGTACCCGATGGGCGGGGGGGGACAATGAGCAGTTCTTC.

The chain is built from TRBV7-6 and TRBJ2-2, with 7 bases aligning to TRBD1. The germline V gene has CDR1 SGHVS and CDR2 FNYEAQ. The V gene end was trimmed by 3 bases and the J gene end by 5 bases; junction bases not matched to a gene: 0. The CDR3 is 13 residues long. CDR3 sequence (DNA): TGTGCCAGCAGCTTCAGGGGGACCGGGGAGCTGTTTTTT. Its translation is CASSFRGTGELFF. The whole variable domain, remainder taken from reference TRBV7-6 and TRBJ2-2, is GAGVSQSPRYKVTKRGQDVALRCDPISGHVSLYWYRQALGQGPEFLTYFNYEAQQDKSGLPNDRFSAERPEGSISTLTIQRTEQRDSAMYRCASSFRGTGELFFGEGSRLTVL.